The 2 T cell receptor beta chains below were found in one sample sequenced in a study of T cells in localized non-small cell lung cancer. Method: immunoSEQ multiplex PCR; TCRdb's copy keeps in-frame clones and lacks some. Of roughly 20,000 clones in the sample, 70% to 90% were seen once. Sequencing used peripheral blood, obtained before any cancer treatment. The receptors come from a male donor aged 60 or over with stage I squamous cell lung carcinoma.

Concerning this clone itself: A junction end diverges from the germline sequence, so it may reflect a read error. V and J are TRBV7-8 and TRBJ1-4; weak D call: TRBD1 (6 bases). This CDR3 comprises 16 residues. Germline values: CDR1 SGHVS, CDR2 FQNEAQ. Here the CDR3 reads CASSLSGVATSEKLFF. The CDR3, as DNA: TGTGCCAGCAGCCTCTCAGGGGTTGCAACTAGTGAAAAACTGTTTTTT.

V gene TRBV5-6 combines with J gene TRBJ2-7, with 9 bases matching TRBD2. The CDR3 is 18 amino acids. The V gene end was trimmed by 4 bases and the J gene end by 1 base; junction bases not matched to a gene: 15. In germline, CDR1 is SGHDT, CDR2 YYEEEE. DNA for the CDR3: TGTGCCAGCAGCCGCGGGGGGGCTAGCGGGGACTATTCCTACGAGCAGTACTTC. Protein: CASSRGGASGDYSYEQYF.